This is a list of T cell receptor beta chains from one sample in a study of beta chain features in type 1 diabetes. Sequenced by immunoSEQ multiplex PCR; TCRdb stores in-frame clones only, minus some. The sample shows 900,000 or so clones, roughly 16% of them seen only once. The sequenced material came from naive CD4+ T cells from blood. The receptors here all came from a woman aged 18-30 years in good health. Both conserved end residues are part of each CDR3. Each record gives: CDR3 protein, CDR3 DNA, clone size, D gene, J gene, V gene. The D gene is left open where the match is weak. Clone sizes are given selectively: once, few, many, or a class where the clone is expanded.

CASSRIGGGAYNEQFF TGTGCCAGCAGCCGGATAGGCGGGGGCGCCTACAATGAGCAGTTCTTC NA NA TRBJ2-1 TRBV5-8
CASSLALNLPGETQYF TGTGCCAGCAGCCTAGCCCTTAACCTACCGGGGGAGACCCAGTACTTC few NA TRBJ2-5 TRBV7-2
CASSIGIPTRDEVRSYNEQFF TGTGCCAGTAGTATAGGAATCCCCACGCGGGATGAGGTACGGTCCTACAATGAGCAGTTCTTC NA NA TRBJ2-1 TRBV19
CASSRAGDTQYF TGTGCCAGCAGCAGAGCGGGAGATACGCAGTATTTT NA NA TRBJ2-3 TRBV6-5
CASSQNSHRSSGANVLTF TGTGCCAGCAGCCAGAACAGCCACCGCAGCTCTGGGGCCAACGTCCTGACTTTC NA NA TRBJ2-6 TRBV4-2
CASSPLGQETSYTF TGTGCCAGCTCACCTTTGGGACAGGAGACCAGCTACACCTTC NA TRBD1 TRBJ1-2 TRBV18
CATSGTGGRETQYF TGTGCCACCTCCGGGACAGGGGGCAGGGAGACCCAGTACTTC few TRBD1 TRBJ2-5 TRBV19
CASSLGYGRENEQFF TGCGCCAGCAGCTTGGGGTACGGGAGGGAGAATGAGCAGTTCTTC few TRBD2 TRBJ2-1 TRBV5-1
CASSLVGRVQNEQFF TGCGCCAGCAGCTTGGTCGGGAGGGTACAGAATGAGCAGTTCTTC NA TRBD2 TRBJ2-1 TRBV5-1
CAIREQGWNTGELFF TGTGCCATCAGGGAACAGGGGTGGAACACCGGGGAGCTGTTTTTT once TRBD1 TRBJ2-2 TRBV10-3
CASSLEGFQTEAFF TGCGCCAGCAGCTTGGAAGGCTTTCAGACTGAAGCTTTCTTT NA NA TRBJ1-1 TRBV5-1